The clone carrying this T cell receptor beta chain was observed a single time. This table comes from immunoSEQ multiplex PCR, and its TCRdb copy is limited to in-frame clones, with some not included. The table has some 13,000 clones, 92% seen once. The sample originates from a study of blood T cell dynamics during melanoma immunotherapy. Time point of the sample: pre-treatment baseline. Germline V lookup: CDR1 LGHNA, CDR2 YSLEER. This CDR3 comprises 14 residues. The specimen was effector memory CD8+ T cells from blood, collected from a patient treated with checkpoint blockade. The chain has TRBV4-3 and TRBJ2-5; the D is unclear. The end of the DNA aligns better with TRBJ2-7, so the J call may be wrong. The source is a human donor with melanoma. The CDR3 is CASSQVHGTYEQYF. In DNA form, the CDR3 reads TGCGCCAGCAGCCAAGTTCACGGTACCTACGAGCAGTACTTC.